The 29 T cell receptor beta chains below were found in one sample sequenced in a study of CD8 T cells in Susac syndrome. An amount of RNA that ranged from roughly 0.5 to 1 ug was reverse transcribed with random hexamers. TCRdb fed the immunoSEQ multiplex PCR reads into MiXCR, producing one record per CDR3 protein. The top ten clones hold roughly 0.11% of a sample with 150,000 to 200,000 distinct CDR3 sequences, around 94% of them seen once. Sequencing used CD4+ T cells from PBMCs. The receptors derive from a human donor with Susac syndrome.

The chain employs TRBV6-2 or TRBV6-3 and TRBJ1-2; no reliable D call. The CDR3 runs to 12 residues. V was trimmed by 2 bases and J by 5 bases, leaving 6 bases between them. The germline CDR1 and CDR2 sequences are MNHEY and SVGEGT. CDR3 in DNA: TGTGCCAGCAGTTACCGGGCGTATGGCTACACCTTC. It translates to CASSYRAYGYTF.

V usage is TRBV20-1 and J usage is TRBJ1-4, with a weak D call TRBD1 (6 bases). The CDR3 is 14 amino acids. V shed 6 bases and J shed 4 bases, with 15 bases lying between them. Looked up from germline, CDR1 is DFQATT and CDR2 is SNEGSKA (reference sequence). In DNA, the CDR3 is TGCAGTGCCGAACCGGGGGGCCTTAATGAAAAACTGTTTTTT. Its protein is CSAEPGGLNEKLFF.

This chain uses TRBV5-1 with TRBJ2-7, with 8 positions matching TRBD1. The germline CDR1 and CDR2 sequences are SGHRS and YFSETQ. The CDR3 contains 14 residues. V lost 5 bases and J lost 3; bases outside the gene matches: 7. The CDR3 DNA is TGCGCCAGCAGGGATGACAGGGGAAACTACGAGCAGTACTTC. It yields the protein CASRDDRGNYEQYF.

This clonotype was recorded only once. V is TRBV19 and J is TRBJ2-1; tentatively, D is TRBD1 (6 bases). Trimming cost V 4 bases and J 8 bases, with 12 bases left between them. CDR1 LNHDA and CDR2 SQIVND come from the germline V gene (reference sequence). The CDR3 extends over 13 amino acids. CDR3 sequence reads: CASSTINRDEQFF. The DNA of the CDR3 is TGTGCCAGTAGTACCATAAACAGGGATGAGCAGTTCTTC.

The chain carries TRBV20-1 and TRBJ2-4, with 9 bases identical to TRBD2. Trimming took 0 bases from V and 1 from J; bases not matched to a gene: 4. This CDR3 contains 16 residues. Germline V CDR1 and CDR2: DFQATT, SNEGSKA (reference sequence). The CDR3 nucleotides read TGCAGTGCTAGAGATCCCAGCGGGGGGGCCAAAAACATTCAGTACTTC. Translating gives CSARDPSGGAKNIQYF.

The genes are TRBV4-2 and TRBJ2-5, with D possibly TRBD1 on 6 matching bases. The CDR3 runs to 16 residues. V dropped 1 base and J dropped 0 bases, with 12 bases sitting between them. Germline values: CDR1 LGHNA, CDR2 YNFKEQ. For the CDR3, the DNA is TGTGCCAGCAGCCAAGGGGACACCATGTACCAAGAGACCCAGTACTTC. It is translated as CASSQGDTMYQETQYF.

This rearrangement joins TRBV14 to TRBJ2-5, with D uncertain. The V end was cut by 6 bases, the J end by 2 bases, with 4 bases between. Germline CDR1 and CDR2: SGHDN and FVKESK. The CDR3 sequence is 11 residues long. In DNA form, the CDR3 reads TGTGCCAGCAGGGCTCAAGAGACCCAGTACTTC. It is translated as CASRAQETQYF. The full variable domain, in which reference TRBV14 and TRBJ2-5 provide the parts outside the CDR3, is EAGVTQFPSHSVIEKGQTVTLRCDPISGHDNLYWYRRVMGKEIKFLLHFVKESKQDESGMPNNRFLAERTGGTYSTLKVQPAELEDSGVYFCASRAQETQYFGPGTRLLVL.

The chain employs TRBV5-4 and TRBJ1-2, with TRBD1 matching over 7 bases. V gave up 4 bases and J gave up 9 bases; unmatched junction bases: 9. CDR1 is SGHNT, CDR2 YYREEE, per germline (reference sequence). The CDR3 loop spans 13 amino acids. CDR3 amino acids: CASSPPTGERYTF. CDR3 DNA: TGTGCCAGCAGCCCGCCCACAGGGGAACGCTACACCTTC.

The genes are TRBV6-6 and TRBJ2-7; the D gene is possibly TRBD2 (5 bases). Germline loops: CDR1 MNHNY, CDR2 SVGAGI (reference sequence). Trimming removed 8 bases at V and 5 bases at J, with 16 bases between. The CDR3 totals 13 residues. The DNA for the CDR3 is TGTGCCAGCCGCTCCCGGCGGGCGGACGAGCAGTACTTC. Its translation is CASRSRRADEQYF.

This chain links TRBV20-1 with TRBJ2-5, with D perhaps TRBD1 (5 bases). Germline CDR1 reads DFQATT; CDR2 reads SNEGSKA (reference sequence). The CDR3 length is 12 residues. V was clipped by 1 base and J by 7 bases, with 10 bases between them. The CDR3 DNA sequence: TGCAGTGCTAGAGGGCCCCAGGGGACCCAGTACTTC. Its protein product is CSARGPQGTQYF.

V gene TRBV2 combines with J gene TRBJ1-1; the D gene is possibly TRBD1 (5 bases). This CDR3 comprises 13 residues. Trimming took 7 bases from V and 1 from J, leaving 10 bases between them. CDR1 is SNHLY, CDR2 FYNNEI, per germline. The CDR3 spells CASTGLANTEAFF. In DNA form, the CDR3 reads TGTGCCAGCACGGGGCTTGCGAACACTGAAGCTTTCTTT. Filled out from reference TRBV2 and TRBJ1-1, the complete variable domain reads EPEVTQTPSHQVTQMGQEVILRCVPISNHLYFYWYRQILGQKVEFLVSFYNNEISEKSEIFDDQFSVERPDGSNFTLKIRSTKLEDSAMYFCASTGLANTEAFFGQGTRLTVV.

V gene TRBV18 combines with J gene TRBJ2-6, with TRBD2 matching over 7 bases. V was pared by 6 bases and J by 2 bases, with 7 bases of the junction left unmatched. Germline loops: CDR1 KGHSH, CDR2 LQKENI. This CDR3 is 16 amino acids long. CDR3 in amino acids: CASSRMGGAGANVLTF. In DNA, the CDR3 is TGTGCCAGCTCCCGGATGGGGGGGGCTGGGGCCAACGTCCTGACTTTC.

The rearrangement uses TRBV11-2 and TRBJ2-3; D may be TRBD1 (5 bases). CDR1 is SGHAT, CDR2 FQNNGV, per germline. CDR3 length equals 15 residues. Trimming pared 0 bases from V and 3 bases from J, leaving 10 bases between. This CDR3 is CASSLEGDGTDTQYF. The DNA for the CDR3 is TGTGCCAGCAGCTTAGAAGGGGATGGTACAGATACGCAGTATTTT. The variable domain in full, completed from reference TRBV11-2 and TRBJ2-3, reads EAGVAQSPRYKIIEKRQSVAFWCNPISGHATLYWYQQILGQGPKLLIQFQNNGVVDDSQLPKDRFSAERLKGVDSTLKIQPAKLEDSAVYLCASSLEGDGTDTQYFGPGTRLTVL.

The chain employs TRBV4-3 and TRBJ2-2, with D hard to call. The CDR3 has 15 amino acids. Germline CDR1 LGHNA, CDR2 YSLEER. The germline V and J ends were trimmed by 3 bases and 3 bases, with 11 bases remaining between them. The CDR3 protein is CASSQSARDTGELFF. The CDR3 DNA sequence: TGCGCCAGCAGCCAGTCGGCTCGAGACACCGGGGAGCTGTTTTTT.

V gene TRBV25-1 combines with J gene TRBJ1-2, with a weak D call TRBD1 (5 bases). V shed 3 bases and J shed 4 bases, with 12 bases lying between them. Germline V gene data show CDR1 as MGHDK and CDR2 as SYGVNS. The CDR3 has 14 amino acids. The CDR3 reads CASSDHRDAYGYTF. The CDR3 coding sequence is TGTGCCAGCAGTGATCACCGGGACGCCTATGGCTACACCTTC.

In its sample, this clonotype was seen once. CDR3: CASSLDSQGTSYTF. Here the CDR3 DNA reads TGCGCCAGCAGCTTGGATAGCCAGGGGACGAGCTACACCTTC. The chain has TRBV5-1 and TRBJ1-2, with D possibly being TRBD1 (6 bases). CDR1 is SGHRS and CDR2 is YFSETQ in the germline V gene. Trimming removed 0 bases from V and 9 bases from J, with 15 bases in between. This CDR3 has 14 residues.

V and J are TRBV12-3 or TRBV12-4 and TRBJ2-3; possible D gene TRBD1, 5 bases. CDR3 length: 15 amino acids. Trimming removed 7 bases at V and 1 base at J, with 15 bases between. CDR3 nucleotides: TGTGCCAGCACCCACTGGCAGGGCCGCACAGATACGCAGTATTTT. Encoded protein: CASTHWQGRTDTQYF.

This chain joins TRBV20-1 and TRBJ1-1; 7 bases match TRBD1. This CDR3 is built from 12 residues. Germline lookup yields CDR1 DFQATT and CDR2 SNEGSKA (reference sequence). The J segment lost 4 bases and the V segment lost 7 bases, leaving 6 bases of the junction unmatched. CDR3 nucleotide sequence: TGCAGTGGGGTACAGGGGACCACTGAAGCTTTCTTT. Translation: CSGVQGTTEAFF.

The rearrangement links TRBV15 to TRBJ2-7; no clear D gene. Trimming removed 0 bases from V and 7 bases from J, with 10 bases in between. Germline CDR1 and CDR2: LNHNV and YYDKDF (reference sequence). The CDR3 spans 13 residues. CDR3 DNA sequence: TGTGCCACCAGCAGAGATTCGAGAGGAGAGCAGTACTTC. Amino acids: CATSRDSRGEQYF.

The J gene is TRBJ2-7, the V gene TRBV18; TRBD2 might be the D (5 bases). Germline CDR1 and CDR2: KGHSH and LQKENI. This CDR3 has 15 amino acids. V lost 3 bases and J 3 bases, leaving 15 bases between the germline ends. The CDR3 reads CASSPPGLSNYEQYF. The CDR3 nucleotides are TGTGCCAGCTCACCCCCTGGACTCAGCAACTACGAGCAGTACTTC.

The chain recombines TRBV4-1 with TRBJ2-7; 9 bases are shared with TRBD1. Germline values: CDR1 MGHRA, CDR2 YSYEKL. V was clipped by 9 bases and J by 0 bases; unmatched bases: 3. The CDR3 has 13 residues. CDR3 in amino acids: CASGDRASYEQYF. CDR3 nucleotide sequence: TGCGCCAGTGGGGACAGGGCCTCCTACGAGCAGTACTTC.

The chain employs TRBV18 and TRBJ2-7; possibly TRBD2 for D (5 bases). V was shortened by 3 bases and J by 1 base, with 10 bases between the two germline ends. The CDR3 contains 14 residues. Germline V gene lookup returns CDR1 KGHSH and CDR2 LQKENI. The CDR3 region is CASSPEAPSYEQYF. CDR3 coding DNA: TGTGCCAGCTCACCGGAGGCGCCTTCCTACGAGCAGTACTTC.

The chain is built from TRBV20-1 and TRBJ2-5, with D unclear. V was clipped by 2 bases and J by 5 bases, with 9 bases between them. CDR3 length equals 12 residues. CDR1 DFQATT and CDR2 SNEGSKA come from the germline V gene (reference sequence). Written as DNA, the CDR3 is TGCAGTGCTAGACTCAATGAGGAGACCCAGTACTTC. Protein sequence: CSARLNEETQYF.

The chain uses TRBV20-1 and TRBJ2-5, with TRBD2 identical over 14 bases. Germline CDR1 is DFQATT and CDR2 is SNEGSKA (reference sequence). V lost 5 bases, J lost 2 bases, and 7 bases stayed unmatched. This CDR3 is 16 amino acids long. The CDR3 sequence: CSAYSGTSGRQETQYF. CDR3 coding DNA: TGCAGTGCTTACTCTGGGACTAGCGGGAGACAAGAGACCCAGTACTTC.

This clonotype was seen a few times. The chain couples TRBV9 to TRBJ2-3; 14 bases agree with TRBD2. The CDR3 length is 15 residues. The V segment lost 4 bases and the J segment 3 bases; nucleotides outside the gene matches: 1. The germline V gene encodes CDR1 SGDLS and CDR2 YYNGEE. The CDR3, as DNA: TGTGCCAGCAGCCGGACTAGCGGGGGGACAGATACGCAGTATTTT. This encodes CASSRTSGGTDTQYF. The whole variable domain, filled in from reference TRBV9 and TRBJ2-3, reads DSGVTQTPKHLITATGQRVTLRCSPRSGDLSVYWYQQSLDQGLQFLIQYYNGEERAKGNILERFSAQQFPDLHSELNLSSLELGDSALYFCASSRTSGGTDTQYFGPGTRLTVL.

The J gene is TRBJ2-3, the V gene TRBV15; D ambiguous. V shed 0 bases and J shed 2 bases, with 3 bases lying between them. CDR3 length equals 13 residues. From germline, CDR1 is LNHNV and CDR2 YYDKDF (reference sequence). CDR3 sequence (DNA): TGTGCCACCAGCAGAGATTTCACAGATACGCAGTATTTT. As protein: CATSRDFTDTQYF.

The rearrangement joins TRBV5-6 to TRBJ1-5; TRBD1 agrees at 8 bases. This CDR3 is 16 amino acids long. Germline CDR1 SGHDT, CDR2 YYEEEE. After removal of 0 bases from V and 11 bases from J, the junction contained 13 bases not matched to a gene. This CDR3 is CASSLGQGASSMAQHF. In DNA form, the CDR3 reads TGTGCCAGCAGCTTGGGCCAGGGGGCCTCCTCAATGGCCCAGCATTTT. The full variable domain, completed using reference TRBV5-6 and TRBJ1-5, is DAGVTQSPTHLIKTRGQQVTLRCSPKSGHDTVSWYQQALGQGPQFIFQYYEEEERQRGNFPDRFSGHQFPNYSSELNVNALLLGDSALYLCASSLGQGASSMAQHFGDGTRLSIL.

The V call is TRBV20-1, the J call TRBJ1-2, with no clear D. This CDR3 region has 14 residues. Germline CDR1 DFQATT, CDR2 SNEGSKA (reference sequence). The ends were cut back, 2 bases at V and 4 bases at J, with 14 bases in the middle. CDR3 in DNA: TGCAGTGCTAGACAGGACCAGATACGCTATGGCTACACCTTC. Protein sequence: CSARQDQIRYGYTF.

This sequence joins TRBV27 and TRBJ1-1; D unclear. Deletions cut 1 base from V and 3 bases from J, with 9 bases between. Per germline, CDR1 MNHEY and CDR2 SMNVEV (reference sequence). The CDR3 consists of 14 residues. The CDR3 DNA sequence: TGTGCCAGCAGTTTATTTGACCGGGACACTGAAGCTTTCTTT. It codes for CASSLFDRDTEAFF.